The subject of this entry is one T cell receptor (beta chain). Its antigen is still unknown. The sample originates from a study of CD8+ T cells in alopecia areata. Overall study: Tofacitinib was given for 6 to 18 months, then stopped for 6 months. The study, taken as a whole, reports: Clarity of TCR sharing across patients fell short of that in mice, possibly HLA-related. Scalp sample data also include resident alphabeta T cells from normal skin.

Trimming shortened V by 3 bases and J by 0 bases, and 13 bases separated the two germline ends. The CDR3 totals 15 residues. Germline V gene data show CDR1 as SQVTM and CDR2 as ANQGSEA. The authors extracted RNA and reverse transcribed it into cDNA as the sequencing template. Repertoires were generated with immunoSEQ multiplex PCR, while TCRdb's copy carries only in-frame clones and drops some. Of 150,000 or so clones detected, less than 75% appear once; the ten largest clones hold approximately 10%. Sampling of alopecia areata patients yielded lesional scalp punch biopsies as well as peripheral blood.

The TCR sequence derives from a human donor with alopecia areata. The chain carries TRBV29-1 and TRBJ2-3; possible D gene TRBD1, 6 bases. Sequences were derived from CD8+ T cells sorted from blood, sampled at week 0. CDR3 DNA: TGCAGCGTTGAGACCGGACAGAGCAGCACAGATACGCAGTATTTT. Residues: CSVETGQSSTDTQYF.